This TCR beta chain was profiled in a study of T-cell reconstitution after alpha-beta-depleted transplantation in children. The study, taken as a whole, reports: Newly produced T cells mostly accounted for T-cell counts and diversity one year post-transplant. Certain patients had high TCRbeta diversity at day 60, and it came from recipient T cells and thymic progenitors that survived. Reports say that about two months after transplant, the alpha-beta T cells came out of several hundred graft clones that had expanded.

Unique molecular identifiers featured in how the TCRbeta library was prepared. From the PCR reads, TCRdb called clonotypes with MiXCR, one entry per CDR3 protein. The profile shows around 250,000 distinct CDR3 sequences, roughly 8% of them singletons. The CDR3 totals 11 residues. Germline V CDR1 and CDR2: MNHEY, SVGAGI. V lost 6 bases and J lost 8, with 10 bases in between. This clonotype occurred a few times. Its antigen is still unknown. Specimen: PBMCs, mostly from graft donor cells, collected 180 days after TCRalphabeta/CD19-depleted stem cell transplant. This TCR derives from a male patient younger than 18 who had a stem cell transplant for acute lymphoblastic leukemia, so the T cells may come from the graft donor. The chain carries TRBV6-5 and TRBJ1-2; D ambiguous. CDR3 region: CASRDGGGYTF. CDR3 in DNA: TGTGCCAGCAGGGACGGAGGGGGCTACACCTTC.